The next 19 T cell receptor beta chains were all read from a single sample in a study of T-cell reconstitution after alpha-beta-depleted transplantation in children. Preparing the TCRbeta library involved the use of unique molecular identifiers. TCRdb fed the PCR reads into MiXCR, producing one record per CDR3 protein. Of some 520,000 distinct CDR3 sequences in the sample, about 31% are singletons; the top ten hold 2% to 3%. The sequences come from PBMCs from the stem cell graft donor, collected from the stem cell graft. Receptors originate from a human donor who donated a stem cell graft to a child with aplastic anemia.

The V call is TRBV5-6, the J call TRBJ2-3; D possibly corresponds to TRBD1 (6 bases). The CDR3 covers 18 residues. Germline CDR1 and CDR2: SGHDT and YYEEEE. V was trimmed by 0 bases and J by 2 bases, leaving 19 bases between them. CDR3 DNA: TGTGCCAGCAGCTTGGTCCTTGGCAACAGGGAGATCACAGATACGCAGTATTTT. Translation gives CASSLVLGNREITDTQYF. The full variable domain, with the rest looked up from reference TRBV5-6 and TRBJ2-3, is DAGVTQSPTHLIKTRGQQVTLRCSPKSGHDTVSWYQQALGQGPQFIFQYYEEEERQRGNFPDRFSGHQFPNYSSELNVNALLLGDSALYLCASSLVLGNREITDTQYFGPGTRLTVL.

This clonotype appeared a few times. This chain links TRBV5-1 with TRBJ1-1; possibly TRBD1 for D (5 bases). V was cut by 3 bases and J by 1 base, with 16 bases left in between. The germline V gene has CDR1 SGHRS and CDR2 YFSETQ. The CDR3 sequence is 16 residues long. The CDR3 loop reads CASSSQGRGANTEAFF. The CDR3, as DNA: TGCGCCAGCAGCTCCCAAGGACGCGGGGCGAACACTGAAGCTTTCTTT.

This sequence joins TRBV5-1 and TRBJ2-1; 8 nucleotides line up with TRBD1. This CDR3 has 17 residues. The V segment lost 0 bases and the J segment 8 bases; nucleotides outside the gene matches: 13. Germline V gene sequence: CDR1 SGHRS, CDR2 YFSETQ. Here the CDR3 DNA reads TGCGCCAGCAGCTTGGTGACAGGGGCTACTGTGAAGGATGAGCAGTTCTTC. Its protein product is CASSLVTGATVKDEQFF.

The rearrangement joins TRBV4-3 to TRBJ2-2, with D possibly TRBD1 on 5 matching bases. The CDR3 is 15 residues long. CDR1 and CDR2 (germline): LGHNA, YSLEER. V was pared by 0 bases and J by 8 bases, with 13 bases between. DNA of the CDR3: TGCGCCAGCAGCCAAGATACCAGGGCTAGGGGGGAGCTGTTTTTT. Protein product: CASSQDTRARGELFF.

CDR3 DNA: TGTGCCAGCAGAGCCGGGACACTTGAAGCTTTCTTT. It translates to CASRAGTLEAFF. The V gene is TRBV7-9, the J gene TRBJ1-1, with D perhaps matching TRBD1 (6 bases). This CDR3 region has 12 residues. CDR1 SEHNR and CDR2 FQNEAQ come from the germline V gene (reference sequence). The germline V and J ends were trimmed by 6 bases and 7 bases, with 12 bases remaining between them.

This clonotype has only a few counts. The genes are TRBV25-1 and TRBJ1-2; D unclear. The CDR3 spans 12 residues. Trimming removed 3 bases at V and 8 bases at J, with 10 bases between. Germline values: CDR1 MGHDK, CDR2 SYGVNS. Here the CDR3 DNA reads TGTGCCAGCAGTGAGGGGAAGGGCGGCTACACCTTC. This translates into CASSEGKGGYTF.

There are a few counts of this clonotype. The rearrangement uses TRBV9 and TRBJ1-1; TRBD1 is a possible D gene (6 bases). Trimming took 3 bases from V and 11 from J, leaving 20 bases between them. This CDR3 contains 14 residues. Germline CDR1 SGDLS, CDR2 YYNGEE. DNA for the CDR3: TGTGCCAGCAGCGCAGCGGGGGCAAGGAGCGGGGCTTTCTTT. This codes for CASSAAGARSGAFF.

The J gene is TRBJ1-5, the V gene TRBV7-8; 7 positions match TRBD1. The CDR3 is 15 amino acids. V shed 5 bases, J shed 4 bases, and the junction held 8 bases outside the gene matches. Per germline, CDR1 SGHVS and CDR2 FQNEAQ. The CDR3 DNA reads as TGTGCCAGCAGCATCCACAGGGGCCGGAATCAGCCCCAGCATTTT. It yields the protein CASSIHRGRNQPQHF.

This clonotype was counted only a few times. This chain uses TRBV20-1 with TRBJ1-2; a possible D gene is TRBD1 (6 bases). This CDR3 has 14 amino acids. Germline V gene lookup returns CDR1 DFQATT and CDR2 SNEGSKA (reference sequence). Trimming took off 0 bases at V and 7 bases at J, with 15 bases between the two ends. The CDR3 is CSAREQGVGGGYTF. The CDR3 DNA is TGCAGTGCTAGAGAACAGGGAGTCGGGGGTGGCTACACCTTC.

The chain recombines TRBV4-3 with TRBJ2-3; D ambiguous. The CDR3 consists of 14 residues. The ends were cut back, 0 bases at V and 0 bases at J, with 4 bases in the middle. CDR1 is LGHNA, CDR2 YSLEER, per germline. DNA of the CDR3: TGCGCCAGCAGCCAAGAAATCAGCACAGATACGCAGTATTTT. Its translation: CASSQEISTDTQYF.

The chain links TRBV10-2 to TRBJ2-7, with a possible D match to TRBD2 (6 bases). The germline V gene has CDR1 WSHSY and CDR2 SAAADI. The V end lost 6 bases, the J end lost 5 bases, and 17 bases lay between the germline ends. The CDR3 sequence is 14 residues long. CDR3 loop: CASSDGGNGNEQYF. DNA of the CDR3: TGCGCCAGCAGCGACGGAGGGAACGGGAACGAGCAGTACTTC.

The rearrangement uses TRBV6-1 and TRBJ2-3; D may be TRBD1 or TRBD2 (5 bases each). Trimming pared 6 bases from V and 1 base from J, leaving 11 bases between. CDR1 and CDR2 (germline): MNHNS, SASEGT. CDR3 length equals 14 residues. Here the CDR3 DNA reads TGTGCCAGCAGCCCCCAGGGACGCACAGATACGCAGTATTTT. Translating gives CASSPQGRTDTQYF.

The chain recombines TRBV4-3 with TRBJ2-3, with 9 bases matching TRBD2. With V trimmed by 0 bases and J by 6 bases, 4 bases remained unmatched. The germline V gene encodes CDR1 LGHNA and CDR2 YSLEER. This CDR3 has 15 residues. The CDR3 loop reads CASSQEWSGRDTQYF. CDR3 nucleotides: TGCGCCAGCAGCCAAGAATGGAGCGGGAGGGATACGCAGTATTTT.

This clonotype has more than one count but fewer than ten. This chain joins TRBV24-1 and TRBJ2-7; 9 positions match TRBD1. Germline V gene sequence: CDR1 KGHDR, CDR2 SFDVKD. CDR3 length: 15 amino acids. V shed 4 bases and J 2 bases; nucleotides not matched to a gene: 5. The CDR3 DNA reads TGTGCCACCAGTGACCACGGGACAGGGCCCTACGAGCAGTACTTC. Amino acid sequence: CATSDHGTGPYEQYF.

This clonotype was picked up a small number of times. The rearrangement links TRBV7-9 to TRBJ1-2; D gene ambiguous. Germline loops: CDR1 SEHNR, CDR2 FQNEAQ (reference sequence). The CDR3 has 13 amino acids. V shed 8 bases and J shed 3 bases, with 13 bases lying between them. The CDR3 DNA is TGTGCCAGCCGGCGGTGGCTAGACTATGGCTACACCTTC. Protein: CASRRWLDYGYTF. The full variable domain, in which reference TRBV7-9 and TRBJ1-2 provide the parts outside the CDR3, is DTGVSQNPRHKITKRGQNVTFRCDPISEHNRLYWYRQTLGQGPEFLTYFQNEAQLEKSRLLSDRFSAERPKGSFSTLEIQRTEQGDSAMYLCASRRWLDYGYTFGSGTRLTVV.

This rearrangement joins TRBV19 to TRBJ1-5; weak D call: TRBD1 (5 bases). The CDR3 sequence is 16 residues long. Trimming shortened V by 6 bases and J by 7 bases, and 22 bases separated the two germline ends. Germline values: CDR1 LNHDA, CDR2 SQIVND (reference sequence). CDR3 sequence reads: CASSALGRGNLQPQHF. CDR3 nucleotides: TGTGCCAGTAGCGCACTGGGACGTGGGAATCTCCAGCCCCAGCATTTT.

There are a few counts of this clonotype. J is TRBJ2-7 and V is TRBV29-1; D is perhaps TRBD1 or TRBD2 (5 bases each). The CDR3 is made up of 14 amino acids. The germline V gene has CDR1 SQVTM and CDR2 ANQGSEA. V gave up 7 bases and J gave up 0 bases, with 16 bases separating them. The CDR3 DNA sequence: TGCAGCGCCTGGGGTGAGGGGAGCTCCTACGAGCAGTACTTC. This translates into CSAWGEGSSYEQYF.

The J gene is TRBJ1-2, the V gene TRBV7-9, with 7 bases lining up with TRBD1. The V and J ends lost 5 bases and 7 bases, in that order; junction bases with no gene match: 7. CDR1 and CDR2 from the germline V gene are SEHNR and FQNEAQ (reference sequence). This CDR3 contains 13 residues. Here the CDR3 reads CASSPTGEAGYTF. The CDR3 DNA follows: TGTGCCAGCAGCCCCACAGGGGAAGCTGGCTACACCTTC. Full variable domain (rest looked up from reference TRBV7-9 and TRBJ1-2): DTGVSQNPRHKITKRGQNVTFRCDPISEHNRLYWYRQTLGQGPEFLTYFQNEAQLEKSRLLSDRFSAERPKGSFSTLEIQRTEQGDSAMYLCASSPTGEAGYTFGSGTRLTVV.

CDR3 region: CATSRTGTRNTGELFF. CDR3 bases: TGTGCCACCAGCAGGACCGGGACACGGAACACCGGGGAGCTGTTTTTT. The rearrangement uses TRBV15 and TRBJ2-2, with a weak D call TRBD1 (6 bases). The CDR3 has 16 amino acids. Germline loops: CDR1 LNHNV, CDR2 YYDKDF (reference sequence). V was shortened by 3 bases and J by 1 base, with 12 bases between the two germline ends.